The sequence of this T cell receptor beta chain was determined in a study of technical replicates of blood from a handful of donors (dated by TCRdb to 2017 to 2019). A remark on this clone: Its antigen is currently not known. Base qualities are missing; no much larger clone stands one base away.

V was cut back by 6 bases and J by 2 bases, leaving a gap of 11 bases between them. The CDR3 runs 13 residues from the cysteine to the phenylalanine. The DNA shown is the 39-base CDR3, in frame from base 1. CDR1 and CDR2 are drawn from the germline V gene: KGHSH, LQKENI. The library relied on the immunoSEQ multiplex PCR assay. TCRdb carries this immuneACCESS record with in-frame sequences only. Its versions omit some clonotypes, under half of them owing to an unresolved V gene in the studies checked, with the rest unexplained. This sample holds 60,000 to 65,000 clones; more than 70% were observed only once. The top ten clones comprise around 4.9% of the sample.

The chain uses TRBV18 and TRBJ2-7, with the D gene too uncertain to name. The clonotype originates from a human donor in good health. Some clones in this sample may be carry-over from other donors' samples. The specimen was PBMCs. CDR3 loop: CASSPTLTYEQYF. The sequenced DNA is TGTGCCAGCTCCCCGACTCTAACCTACGAGCAGTACTTC.